Listed below are T cell receptor beta chains from one sample, sequenced in a study of blood T cells in healthy people across ages. Each CDR3 protein gets one entry after TCRdb re-called the 5' RACE reads with MiXCR. Of approximately 820,000 distinct CDR3 sequences in the sample, under 45% are singletons; the top ten hold under 20%. The source material was blood. These receptors all stem from a man aged 55 to 70 in good health. CDR3s include the opening cysteine and the closing phenylalanine or tryptophan. D genes are given only for firm matches. Only some rows state a clone size, as once, few, many or a class for expanded clones.

clone size	J gene	D gene	V gene	CDR3 DNA	CDR3 protein
NA	TRBJ2-3	NA	TRBV12-3/TRBV12-4	TGTGCCAGCAGCTTCACCCGGCGAGGGGGAGGTGGAGATACGCAGTATTTT	CASSFTRRGGGGDTQYF
NA	TRBJ2-3	NA	TRBV12-3/TRBV12-4	TGTGCCAGCAGCCCCCGTACGGGACTCCCACTGAATACGCAGTATTTT	CASSPRTGLPLNTQYF
once	TRBJ2-7	TRBD1	TRBV11-2	TGTGCCAGCAGCTTTGGAACAGGGGGCAGAAGGTACGAGCAGTACTTC	CASSFGTGGRRYEQYF
NA	TRBJ1-6	TRBD1	TRBV19	TGTGCCAGTAGTATCCCTGGACAGGGTTATTCACCCCTCCACTTT	CASSIPGQGYSPLHF
NA	TRBJ1-6	TRBD1	TRBV6-1	TGTGCCAGCAGTGGATCGGGACAGCAAAATTCACCCCTCCACTTT	CASSGSGQQNSPLHF
few	TRBJ1-1	NA	TRBV12-3/TRBV12-4	TGTGCCAGCAGGCCAACAGCGGCGAACACTGAAGCTTTCTTT	CASRPTAANTEAFF
few	TRBJ1-1	TRBD1	TRBV6-2/TRBV6-3	TGTGCCAGCAGTTATCGGGCAGGGGGCGTGGACACTGAAGCTTTCTTT	CASSYRAGGVDTEAFF
NA	TRBJ2-4	TRBD1	TRBV3-1	TGTGCCAGCAGCCAAGGACCAGGACAGGGAGCAAAAAACATTCAGTACTTC	CASSQGPGQGAKNIQYF
NA	TRBJ2-1	TRBD2	TRBV4-1	TGCGCCAGCAGCCAATACCCGGCGGGACTAGCGGGGGTAAATGAGCAGTTCTTC	CASSQYPAGLAGVNEQFF
many	TRBJ2-7	NA	TRBV27	TGTGCCAGCAGTTTCGGGCCAACCTACGAGCAGTACTTC	CASSFGPTYEQYF
few	TRBJ2-7	TRBD1	TRBV29-1	TGCAGCACTGGGACAGTGATCTACGAGCAGTACTTC	CSTGTVIYEQYF
NA	TRBJ1-5	TRBD1	TRBV6-1	TGTGCCAGCAGTGAAACGTGGACAGGGCAGGGGCCCCAGCATTTT	CASSETWTGQGPQHF
NA	TRBJ2-1	NA	TRBV4-1	TGCGCCAGCAGCCAAGAGGCTAGCGTGGATGAGCAGTTCTTC	CASSQEASVDEQFF
NA	TRBJ2-4	TRBD1	TRBV28	TGTGCCAGCAGTTTGCAGGACAGGGTAATAGTTACCAAAAACATTCAGTACTTC	CASSLQDRVIVTKNIQYF
NA	TRBJ2-7	TRBD1	TRBV5-1	TGCGCCAGCGGCTCCGATGGACAGGGTTTATCCTACGAGCAGTACTTC	CASGSDGQGLSYEQYF
NA	TRBJ2-5	TRBD1	TRBV7-9	TGTGCCAGCAGCTTAAGACAGGGGACAGAGACCCAGTACTTC	CASSLRQGTETQYF
few	TRBJ2-7	TRBD2	TRBV28	TGTGCCAGCGGTACTAGCGGGACATTCTACGAGCAGTACTTC	CASGTSGTFYEQYF
NA	TRBJ1-1	NA	TRBV14	TGTGCCAGCAGCCTTCCAGGGACTAACACTGAAGCTTTCTTT	CASSLPGTNTEAFF
NA	TRBJ1-5	NA	TRBV10-3	TGTGCCATCAGTGAGAGGGTGGGGGGCAATCAGCCCCAGCATTTT	CAISERVGGNQPQHF
NA	TRBJ2-5	NA	TRBV7-2	TGTGCCAGCAGCTTAGGGGGCCAGGGGCCCCAAGAGACCCAGTACTTC	CASSLGGQGPQETQYF
NA	TRBJ2-3	TRBD1	TRBV11-1	TGTGCCAGCAGTCCAAAGAGACAGGGGGCAGATACGCAGTATTTT	CASSPKRQGADTQYF
few	TRBJ1-3	NA	TRBV3-1	TGTGCCAGCAGCCCTACCGGTCCCTCTGGAAACACCATATATTTT	CASSPTGPSGNTIYF
NA	TRBJ2-3	TRBD2	TRBV7-2	TGTGCCAGCAGCTTAGTATTGCTAGCGGGGGGAGGGACAGATACGCAGTATTTT	CASSLVLLAGGGTDTQYF
few	TRBJ2-3	NA	TRBV4-3	TGCGCCAGCAGCCACGGTCAAGGGACCACAGATACGCAGTATTTT	CASSHGQGTTDTQYF
NA	TRBJ2-5	NA	TRBV11-3	TGTGCCAGCAAGTTCGGGGTGGAGACCCAGTACTTC	CASKFGVETQYF
few	TRBJ1-2	NA	TRBV20-1	TGCAGTGCTAGAGATAGAACAGGCTACACCTTC	CSARDRTGYTF
NA	TRBJ2-5	TRBD2	TRBV7-2	TGTGCCAGCAGCTTACAAACTAGCGGGGGGACTCGAGAGACCCAGTACTTC	CASSLQTSGGTRETQYF
NA	TRBJ1-1	NA	TRBV20-1	TGCAGTGCTAGAGAGCACACTGAAGCTTTCTTT	CSAREHTEAFF
NA	TRBJ2-5	TRBD2	TRBV9	TGTGCCAGCAGCGTATCTGGTAGCGGGGGCCCGTACCAAGAGACCCAGTACTTC	CASSVSGSGGPYQETQYF
few	TRBJ1-5	NA	TRBV7-9	TGTGCCAGCAGCCCCAACGTGGGCAATCAGCCCCAGCATTTT	CASSPNVGNQPQHF
once	TRBJ2-3	TRBD1	TRBV7-9	TGTGCCAGCAGCACCTGGGACAGGATCACAGATACGCAGTATTTT	CASSTWDRITDTQYF
NA	TRBJ1-2	TRBD1	TRBV7-9	TGTGCCAGCAGCCTCGGGACAGACGGCTACACCTTC	CASSLGTDGYTF
NA	TRBJ2-1	NA	TRBV20-1	TGCAGTGCTAGAGACAGGGTCTACAATGAGCAGTTCTTC	CSARDRVYNEQFF
few	TRBJ2-1	TRBD2	TRBV12-3/TRBV12-4	TGTGCCAGCAGTTTGACTAGCGGGGGCCTTGGGGCTGAGCAGTTCTTC	CASSLTSGGLGAEQFF
NA	TRBJ1-5	TRBD1	TRBV10-3	TGTGCCATCAGCCTGACAGGGAACGGTCAGCCCCAGCATTTT	CAISLTGNGQPQHF
few	TRBJ1-4	NA	TRBV12-3/TRBV12-4	TGTGCCAGCAGTTCGGCACTACAGGGTTTGGAAAAACTGTTTTTT	CASSSALQGLEKLFF
few	TRBJ2-1	NA	TRBV7-2	TGTGCCAGCAGTTATTTCGGGGGGACAAACAATGAGCAGTTCTTC	CASSYFGGTNNEQFF
NA	TRBJ1-4	NA	TRBV7-9	TGTGCCAGCAGCTTATCTTATGAAAAACTGTTTTTT	CASSLSYEKLFF
few	TRBJ2-7	TRBD1	TRBV12-3/TRBV12-4	TGTGCCAGCAGTTTGGGTCCGGGACAGGGGTTTTACGAGCAGTACTTC	CASSLGPGQGFYEQYF
NA	TRBJ2-3	NA	TRBV20-1	TGCAGTGCTAGGGGGGCCCCAGATACGCAGTATTTT	CSARGAPDTQYF
NA	TRBJ1-4	TRBD1	TRBV20-1	TGCAGTGCTAGAAGGACAGGTGAAAAACTGTTTTTT	CSARRTGEKLFF
NA	TRBJ2-3	NA	TRBV24-1	TGTGCCACCAGCTCCGGGACGACAAAAGATACGCAGTATTTT	CATSSGTTKDTQYF
few	TRBJ2-5	NA	TRBV5-1	TGCGCCAGCAGCAGCAGGGGATCCGAAGAGACCCAGTACTTC	CASSSRGSEETQYF
NA	TRBJ1-6	NA	TRBV20-1	TGCAGTGCTAGGAACAATAATTCACCCCTCCACTTT	CSARNNNSPLHF
NA	TRBJ2-2	NA	TRBV5-1	TGCGCCAGCAGAACTTGGACAGCGAACACCGGGGAGCTGTTTTTT	CASRTWTANTGELFF